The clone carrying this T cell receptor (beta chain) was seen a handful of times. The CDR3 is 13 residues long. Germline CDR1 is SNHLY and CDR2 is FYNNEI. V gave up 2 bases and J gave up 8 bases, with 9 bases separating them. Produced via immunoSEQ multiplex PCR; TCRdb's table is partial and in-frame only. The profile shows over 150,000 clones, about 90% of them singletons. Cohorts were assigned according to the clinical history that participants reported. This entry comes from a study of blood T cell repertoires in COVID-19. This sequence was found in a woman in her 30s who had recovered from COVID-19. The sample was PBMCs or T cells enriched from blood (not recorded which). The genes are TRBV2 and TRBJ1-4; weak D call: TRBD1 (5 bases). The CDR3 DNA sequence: TGTGCCAGCAGTGAACAGGGAGGAGAAAAACTGTTTTTT. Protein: CASSEQGGEKLFF.